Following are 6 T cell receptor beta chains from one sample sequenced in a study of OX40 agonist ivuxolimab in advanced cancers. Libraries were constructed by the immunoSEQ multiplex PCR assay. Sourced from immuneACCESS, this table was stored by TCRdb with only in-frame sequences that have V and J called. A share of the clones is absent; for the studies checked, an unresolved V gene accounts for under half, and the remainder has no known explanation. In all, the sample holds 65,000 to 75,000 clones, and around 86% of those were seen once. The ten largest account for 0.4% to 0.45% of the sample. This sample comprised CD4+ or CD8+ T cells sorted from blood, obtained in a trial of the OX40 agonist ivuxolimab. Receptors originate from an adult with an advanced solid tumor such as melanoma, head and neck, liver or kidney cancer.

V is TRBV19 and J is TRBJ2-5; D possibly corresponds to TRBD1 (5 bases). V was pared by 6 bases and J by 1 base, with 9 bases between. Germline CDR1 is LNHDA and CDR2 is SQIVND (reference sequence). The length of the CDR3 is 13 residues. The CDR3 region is CASRATAQETQYF. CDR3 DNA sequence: TGTGCCAGTAGAGCGACAGCCCAAGAGACCCAGTACTTC.

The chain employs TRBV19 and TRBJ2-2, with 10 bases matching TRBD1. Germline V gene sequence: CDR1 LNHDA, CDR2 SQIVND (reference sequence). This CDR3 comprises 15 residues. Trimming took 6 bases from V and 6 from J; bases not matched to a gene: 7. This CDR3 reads CASSHDRGQSGELFF. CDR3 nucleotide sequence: TGTGCCAGTAGCCACGACAGGGGGCAATCCGGGGAGCTGTTTTTT.

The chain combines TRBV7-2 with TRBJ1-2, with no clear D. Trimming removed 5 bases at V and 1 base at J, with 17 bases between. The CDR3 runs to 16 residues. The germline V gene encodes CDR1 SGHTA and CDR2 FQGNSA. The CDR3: CASSPHGDTINYGYTF. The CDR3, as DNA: TGTGCCAGCAGCCCCCACGGCGACACGATTAACTATGGCTACACCTTC.

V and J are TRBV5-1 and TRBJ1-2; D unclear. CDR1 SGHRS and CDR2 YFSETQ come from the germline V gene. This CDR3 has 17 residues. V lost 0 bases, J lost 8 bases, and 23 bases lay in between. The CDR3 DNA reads TGCGCCAGCAGCTTGGAGCCCCTTCCCCAGGACTTAGGGGGCTACACCTTC. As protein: CASSLEPLPQDLGGYTF. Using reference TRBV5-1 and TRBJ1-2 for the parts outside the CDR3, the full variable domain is KAGVTQTPRYLIKTRGQQVTLSCSPISGHRSVSWYQQTPGQGLQFLFEYFSETQRNKGNFPGRFSGRQFSNSRSEMNVSTLELGDSALYLCASSLEPLPQDLGGYTFGSGTRLTVV.

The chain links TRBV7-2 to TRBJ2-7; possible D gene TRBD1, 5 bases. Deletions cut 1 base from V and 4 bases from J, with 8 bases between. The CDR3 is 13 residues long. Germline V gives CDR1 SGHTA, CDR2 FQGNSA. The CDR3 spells CASSLGQFYEQYF. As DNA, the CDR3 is TGTGCCAGCAGCTTAGGACAGTTTTACGAGCAGTACTTC. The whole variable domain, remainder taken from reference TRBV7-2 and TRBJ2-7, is GAGVSQSPSNKVTEKGKDVELRCDPISGHTALYWYRQSLGQGLEFLIYFQGNSAPDKSGLPSDRFSAERTGGSVSTLTIQRTQQEDSAVYLCASSLGQFYEQYFGPGTRLTVT.

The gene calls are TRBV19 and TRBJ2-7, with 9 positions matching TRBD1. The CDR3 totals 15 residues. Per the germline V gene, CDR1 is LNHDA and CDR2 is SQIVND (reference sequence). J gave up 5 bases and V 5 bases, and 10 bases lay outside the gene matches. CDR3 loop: CASSPGTGIFDEQYV. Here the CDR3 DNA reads TGTGCCAGTAGTCCCGGGACAGGGATCTTTGACGAGCAGTACGTC.